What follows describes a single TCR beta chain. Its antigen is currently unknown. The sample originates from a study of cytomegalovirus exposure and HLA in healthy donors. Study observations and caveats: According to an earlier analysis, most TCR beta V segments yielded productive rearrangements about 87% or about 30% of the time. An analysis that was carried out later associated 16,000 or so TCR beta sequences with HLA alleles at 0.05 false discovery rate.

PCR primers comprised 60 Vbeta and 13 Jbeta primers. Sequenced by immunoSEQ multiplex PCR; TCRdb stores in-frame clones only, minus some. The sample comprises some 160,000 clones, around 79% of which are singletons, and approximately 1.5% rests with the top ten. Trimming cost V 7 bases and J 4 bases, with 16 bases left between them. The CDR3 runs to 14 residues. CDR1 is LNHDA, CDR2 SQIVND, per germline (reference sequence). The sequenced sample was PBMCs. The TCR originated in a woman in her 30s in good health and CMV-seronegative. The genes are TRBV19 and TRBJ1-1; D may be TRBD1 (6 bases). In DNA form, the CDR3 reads TGTGCCAGTACCATGACAGGTCAGGGCACTGAAGCTTTCTTT. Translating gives CASTMTGQGTEAFF.